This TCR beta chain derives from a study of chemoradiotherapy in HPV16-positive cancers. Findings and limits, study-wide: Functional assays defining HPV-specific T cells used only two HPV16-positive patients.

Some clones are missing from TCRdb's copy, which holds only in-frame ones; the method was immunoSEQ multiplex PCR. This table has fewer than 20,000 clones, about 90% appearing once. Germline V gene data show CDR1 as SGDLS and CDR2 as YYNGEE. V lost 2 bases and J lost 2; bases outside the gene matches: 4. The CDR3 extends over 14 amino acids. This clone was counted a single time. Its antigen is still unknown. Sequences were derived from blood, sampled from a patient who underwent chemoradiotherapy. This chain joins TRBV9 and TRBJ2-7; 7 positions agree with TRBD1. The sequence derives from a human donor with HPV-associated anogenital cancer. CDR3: CASSVGQTTYEQYF. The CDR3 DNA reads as TGTGCCAGCAGCGTGGGACAGACGACCTACGAGCAGTACTTC.